The 2 T cell receptor beta chains below come from one sample, sequenced in a study of shared clonotypes between healthy human individuals. Profiling relied on immunoSEQ multiplex PCR, and the TCRdb table lists in-frame clones only, not all of them. The sample includes 1,100,000 or so clones, about 80% of them seen just once. Sequencing was carried out using memory CD4+ T cells from PBMCs. Subset defined: CD45RA-negative fraction. These receptors came from a man between 18 and 29 years old in good health. Some clones in this sample may be carry-over from other donors' samples.

The chain couples TRBV7-3 to TRBJ2-5, with 7 bases lining up with TRBD2. CDR3 length equals 15 residues. Per the germline V gene, CDR1 is SGHTA and CDR2 is FQGTGA. V was pared by 5 bases and J by 0 bases, with 6 bases of the junction left unmatched. DNA for the CDR3: TGTGCCAGCAGCCAAGCCGGGACTAACCAAGAGACCCAGTACTTC. This codes for CASSQAGTNQETQYF.

Notes on this clone: Other DNA sequences from this sample encode an identical CDR3 as well. The chain has TRBV27 and TRBJ2-2, with D perhaps TRBD1 (5 bases). Trimming took 5 bases from V and 6 from J, leaving 10 bases between them. CDR1 and CDR2 (germline): MNHEY, SMNVEV (reference sequence). This CDR3 contains 13 residues. The CDR3 DNA reads as TGTGCCAGCAGTCCGCAGGGCGCCGGGGAGCTGTTTTTT. It translates to CASSPQGAGELFF.